The rows below give T cell receptor beta chains drawn from one sample of a study of CD8 T cells in ankylosing spondylitis. TCRdb ran MiXCR on the 5' RACE reads and lists one entry per CDR3 protein. The sample gives roughly 160,000 distinct CDR3 sequences, more than 9% of which show up once; 29% is in the top ten. The sample consisted of blood, either unsorted or a sorted T cell fraction (not recorded which). The receptors stem from a male donor with ankylosing spondylitis or in good health (not recorded which). Both conserved end residues are part of each CDR3. The order of the fields is V gene, D gene, J gene, clone size, CDR3 protein, CDR3 DNA. A D gene is named only where the DNA matches it firmly. Clone size is shown for a subset of rows, as once, few, many or a class of expanded clone.

TRBV12-3/TRBV12-4	-	TRBJ2-7	many	CASTPTGLPYEQYF	TGTGCCAGCACCCCAACGGGTTTACCCTACGAGCAGTACTTC
TRBV5-1	-	TRBJ1-2	many	CASSFESYGYTF	TGCGCCAGCAGCTTCGAAAGCTATGGCTACACCTTC
TRBV27	-	TRBJ2-2	few	CASSPRTTLNTGELFF	TGTGCCAGCAGTCCCCGGACTACCCTTAACACCGGGGAGCTGTTTTTT
TRBV4-1	-	TRBJ2-3	many	CASSPETGGGGSTDTQYF	TGCGCCAGCAGCCCGGAAACGGGAGGAGGGGGAAGCACAGATACGCAGTATTTT
TRBV5-1	-	TRBJ2-7	many	CASKGASYEQYF	TGCGCCAGCAAAGGAGCTTCCTACGAGCAGTACTTC
TRBV5-1	TRBD2	TRBJ2-7	many	CASNLAGVAPYEQYF	TGCGCCAGCAACCTAGCGGGAGTGGCCCCCTACGAGCAGTACTTC
TRBV4-3	TRBD2	TRBJ2-5	many	CASSPNSRGRETQYF	TGCGCCAGCAGCCCGAACTCGCGGGGGAGGGAGACCCAGTACTTC
TRBV12-3/TRBV12-4	-	TRBJ1-2	-	CASSLALYSDYGYTF	TGTGCCAGCAGTTTAGCGCTATACAGCGACTATGGCTACACCTTC
TRBV10-3	-	TRBJ1-5	many	CAISAGGEQPQHF	TGTGCCATCAGTGCGGGGGGCGAGCAGCCCCAGCATTTT
TRBV7-7	TRBD2	TRBJ2-4	-	CASSIRTSGSGIQYF	TGTGCCAGCAGCATCCGGACTAGCGGGAGTGGCATTCAGTACTTC
TRBV29-1	-	TRBJ2-1	many	CSVGDSGSSYNEQFF	TGCAGCGTTGGGGACTCGGGTAGCTCCTACAATGAGCAGTTCTTC
TRBV7-2	-	TRBJ2-3	many	CASSLLTGTDTQYF	TGTGCCAGCAGCTTGCTTACAGGCACAGATACGCAGTATTTT
TRBV7-9	-	TRBJ1-1	-	CASSLVLQSPNTEAFF	TGTGCCAGCAGCCTGGTTTTACAGTCTCCGAACACTGAAGCTTTCTTT
TRBV29-1	TRBD1	TRBJ1-2	-	CSVEGEGARVGYTF	TGCAGCGTTGAAGGGGAGGGGGCCAGAGTGGGCTACACCTTC
TRBV9	-	TRBJ1-2	-	CASSARTGDGYTF	TGTGCCAGCAGCGCCCGGACGGGAGATGGCTACACCTTC
TRBV6-1	TRBD1	TRBJ1-2	-	CASIGTVVDGYTF	TGTGCCAGCATAGGGACAGTGGTGGATGGCTACACCTTC
TRBV14	-	TRBJ2-1	many	CASSQTPPSNNEQFF	TGTGCCAGCAGCCAAACGCCCCCCTCTAACAATGAGCAGTTCTTC
TRBV4-2	-	TRBJ1-5	many	CASRARGEEPQHF	TGTGCCAGCAGGGCCAGGGGCGAGGAGCCCCAGCATTTT
TRBV27	-	TRBJ2-7	many	CASSRISSSYEQYF	TGTGCCAGCAGTAGAATAAGTAGCTCCTACGAGCAGTACTTC
TRBV20-1	TRBD2	TRBJ2-5	many	CSALPGTSGRWDETQYF	TGCAGTGCTTTACCGGGGACTAGCGGGAGGTGGGACGAGACCCAGTACTTC
TRBV28	-	TRBJ2-3	few	CASSLSGSRSTDTQYF	TGTGCCAGCAGTTTATCAGGCAGCAGAAGCACAGATACGCAGTATTTT
TRBV7-9	-	TRBJ2-1	-	CASSLGGLGEQFF	TGTGCCAGCAGCTTAGGGGGATTAGGTGAGCAGTTCTTC
TRBV29-1	TRBD1	TRBJ2-3	many	CSVEDQGGLVTDTQYF	TGCAGCGTTGAAGATCAAGGGGGCCTGGTCACAGATACGCAGTATTTT
TRBV4-2	-	TRBJ1-1	many	CASSQLEGLGRMNTEAFF	TGTGCCAGCAGCCAACTTGAGGGATTAGGGAGGATGAACACTGAAGCTTTCTTT
TRBV4-1	TRBD1	TRBJ1-4	-	CASSLSGQGATNEKLFF	TGCGCCAGCAGCCTTTCGGGACAGGGGGCAACTAATGAAAAACTGTTTTTT
TRBV12-3/TRBV12-4	TRBD2	TRBJ2-1	many	CASRGLAGDYNEQFF	TGTGCCAGCAGAGGACTAGCGGGAGACTACAATGAGCAGTTCTTC
TRBV12-3/TRBV12-4	-	TRBJ2-2	many	CASRIQGKGTGELFF	TGTGCCAGCAGGATCCAGGGAAAAGGCACCGGGGAGCTGTTTTTT
TRBV10-2	-	TRBJ2-6	few	CASSEEGRLSGANVLTF	TGCGCCAGCAGTGAAGAGGGACGGCTCTCTGGGGCCAACGTCCTGACTTTC
TRBV29-1	TRBD1	TRBJ2-7	many	CSVEADRGPPYEQYF	TGCAGCGTTGAAGCGGACAGGGGGCCCCCCTACGAGCAGTACTTC
TRBV5-1	TRBD1	TRBJ1-2	many	CASSEGQGMGYGYTF	TGCGCCAGCAGCGAGGGACAGGGAATGGGCTATGGCTACACCTTC